This note documents a single T cell receptor beta chain sequence. TCR beta CDR3 regions were amplified from RNA. Using the HTBI primer set, a first-round RT-PCR was run on the TCR CDR3. TCRdb re-analysed the multiplex PCR reads in MiXCR, keeping a single row per CDR3 protein. The repertoire holds 500,000 to 650,000 distinct CDR3 sequences, around 20% seen once, with about 50% in the top ten. Trimming pared 7 bases from V and 4 bases from J, leaving 16 bases between. CDR1 is LNHDA, CDR2 SQIVND, per germline (reference sequence). The CDR3 extends over 14 amino acids. The data originate from a study of T cells in Graves' hyperthyroidism and ophthalmopathy.

The receptor comes from a man aged 35-49 years with Graves' ophthalmopathy. Sequenced material: blood. This chain links TRBV19 with TRBJ1-2, with TRBD1 as a possible D gene (6 bases). CDR3 protein: CASIQGSMGYGYTF. DNA of the CDR3: TGTGCCAGTATCCAGGGGAGTATGGGCTATGGCTACACCTTC. The variable domain in full, completed from reference TRBV19 and TRBJ1-2, reads DGGITQSPKYLFRKEGQNVTLSCEQNLNHDAMYWYRQDPGQGLRLIYYSQIVNDFQKGDIAEGYSVSREKKESFPLTVTSAQKNPTAFYLCASIQGSMGYGYTFGSGTRLTVV.